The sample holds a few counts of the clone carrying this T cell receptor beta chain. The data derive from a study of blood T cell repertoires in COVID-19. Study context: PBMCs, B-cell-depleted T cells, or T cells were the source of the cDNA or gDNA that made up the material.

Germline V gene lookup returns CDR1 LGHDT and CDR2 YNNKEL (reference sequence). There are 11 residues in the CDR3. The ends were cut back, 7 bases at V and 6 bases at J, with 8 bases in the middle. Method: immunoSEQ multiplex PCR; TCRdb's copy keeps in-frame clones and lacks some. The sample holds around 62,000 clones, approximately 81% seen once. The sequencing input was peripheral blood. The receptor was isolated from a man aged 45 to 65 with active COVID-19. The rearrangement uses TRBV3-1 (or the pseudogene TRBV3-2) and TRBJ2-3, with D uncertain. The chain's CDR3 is CASTSKDTQYF. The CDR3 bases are TGTGCCAGCACTAGTAAGGATACGCAGTATTTT.